These 5 T cell receptor beta chains share one sample of origin, sequenced in a study of T cell responses to AZD1222 COVID-19 vaccine. The repertoire was sequenced with immunoSEQ multiplex PCR; TCRdb's copy has only in-frame clones and lacks some. This table holds about 140,000 clones, roughly 93% found once. The sample in question was peripheral blood, obtained 28 days after the second AZD1222 dose. Receptor source: an adult who received the AZD1222 COVID-19 vaccine.

This chain links TRBV5-4 with TRBJ2-5; no reliable D call. Germline V gene sequence: CDR1 SGHNT, CDR2 YYREEE (reference sequence). The CDR3 runs to 14 residues. Trimming stripped 2 bases from V and 9 bases from J, with 17 bases between. This CDR3 is CASSLFRAPRAQYF. The CDR3 nucleotides are TGTGCCAGCAGCTTATTCCGAGCCCCTCGGGCCCAGTACTTC.

The chain has TRBV5-6 and TRBJ1-1; D might be TRBD1 (6 bases). Trimming took off 0 bases at V and 3 bases at J, with 12 bases between the two ends. Germline V gene data show CDR1 as SGHDT and CDR2 as YYEEEE. The CDR3 has 15 residues. CDR3 residues: CASSLVGGADTEAFF. CDR3 coding DNA: TGTGCCAGCAGCTTGGTTGGGGGCGCGGACACTGAAGCTTTCTTT.

The chain links TRBV6-2 or TRBV6-3 to TRBJ2-5; D remains unclear. The CDR3 contains 12 residues. Germline V gives CDR1 MNHEY, CDR2 SVGEGT. Trimming took 4 bases from V and 2 from J, leaving 5 bases between them. The CDR3 DNA is TGTGCCAGCAGTTTGCTTCAAGAGACCCAGTACTTC. Translated, it gives CASSLLQETQYF.

The J gene is TRBJ2-7, the V gene TRBV19, with D unclear. Between the trimmed V and J ends, which lost 9 bases and 0 bases, there was a span of 15 bases. The CDR3 extends over 14 amino acids. CDR1 is LNHDA, CDR2 SQIVND, per germline (reference sequence). The CDR3 here is CASRALITSYEQYF. CDR3 coding DNA: TGTGCCAGCCGGGCCCTGATCACCTCCTACGAGCAGTACTTC. Combining the CDR3 with reference TRBV19 and TRBJ2-7 gives the whole variable domain DGGITQSPKYLFRKEGQNVTLSCEQNLNHDAMYWYRQDPGQGLRLIYYSQIVNDFQKGDIAEGYSVSREKKESFPLTVTSAQKNPTAFYLCASRALITSYEQYFGPGTRLTVT.

The chain has TRBV4-1 and TRBJ1-5; D may be TRBD1 (6 bases). CDR1 MGHRA and CDR2 YSYEKL come from the germline V gene. The CDR3 is 17 residues long. The germline V and J ends were trimmed by 4 bases and 3 bases, with 19 bases remaining between them. In DNA form, the CDR3 reads TGCGCCAGCAGCCGCCATCACAGGGAAAATAACAATCAGCCCCAGCATTTT. Translating gives CASSRHHRENNNQPQHF.